This entry lists 17 T cell receptor beta chains sequenced from one sample in a study of shared clonotypes between healthy human individuals (dated by TCRdb to about 2020). Libraries were built with the immunoSEQ multiplex PCR assay. Held by TCRdb, this immuneACCESS table contains in-frame sequences only and omits some clones. Under half of the omission traces to an unresolved V gene where checked; the cause of the rest is unknown. Across this sample there are 1.5 million to 2.5 million clones, with approximately 94% seen only once. Roughly 1.2% of the sample is taken by the ten largest. CD8 naive samples were CD45RO-negative cells positively selected for CCR7, giving a CD45RA+CCR7+ population that excluded TemRA cells. The sequenced sample was naive CD8+ T cells sorted from blood. The sample's cell subset or site label, in plain terms: CD45RA+CCR7+. The receptors here all came from a young man in good health.

The chain recombines TRBV21-1 with TRBJ1-1. TRBV21-1 counts as a pseudogene. The CDR3 has 11 amino acids. CDR3 protein: CASAANTEAFF. The DNA of the CDR3 is TGTGCCAGCGCAGCAAACACTGAAGCTTTCTTT.

The chain has TRBV11-2 and TRBJ2-7; perhaps TRBD1 as D (6 bases). CDR3 length: 14 amino acids. The ends were cut back, 8 bases at V and 2 bases at J, with 16 bases in the middle. CDR1 and CDR2 from the germline V gene are SGHAT and FQNNGV. CDR3 in amino acids: CASGEWGPAYEQYF. The DNA for the CDR3 is TGTGCCAGCGGGGAGTGGGGGCCCGCCTACGAGCAGTACTTC.

The V gene is TRBV5-6, the J gene TRBJ2-7, with 7 bases identical to TRBD2. Germline lookup yields CDR1 SGHDT and CDR2 YYEEEE. After removal of 4 bases from V and 3 bases from J, the junction contained 10 bases not matched to a gene. This CDR3 region has 15 residues. The CDR3 spells CASSGLPGGFYEQYF. In DNA form, the CDR3 reads TGTGCCAGCAGCGGCCTCCCGGGGGGATTCTACGAGCAGTACTTC.

This rearrangement joins TRBV9 to TRBJ1-2; a possible D gene is TRBD1 (6 bases). V shed 4 bases and J shed 4 bases, with 17 bases lying between them. The V gene's germline CDR1 is SGDLS and CDR2 YYNGEE. This CDR3 is 15 amino acids long. This chain's CDR3 is CASSPYGQTVYGYTF. CDR3 nucleotide sequence: TGTGCCAGCAGCCCCTACGGACAGACCGTCTATGGCTACACCTTC. The variable domain in full, with the rest retrieved from reference TRBV9 and TRBJ1-2, is DSGVTQTPKHLITATGQRVTLRCSPRSGDLSVYWYQQSLDQGLQFLIQYYNGEERAKGNILERFSAQQFPDLHSELNLSSLELGDSALYFCASSPYGQTVYGYTFGSGTRLTVV.

The chain carries TRBV13 and TRBJ2-5; a possible D gene is TRBD2 (6 bases). CDR1 PRHDT and CDR2 FYEKMQ come from the germline V gene (reference sequence). The CDR3 contains 15 residues. V was trimmed by 4 bases and J by 0 bases, leaving 12 bases between them. CDR3 DNA: TGTGCCAGCAGCTCTGGTAGCGGATACCAAGAGACCCAGTACTTC. This codes for CASSSGSGYQETQYF.

V is TRBV10-1 and J is TRBJ2-2; D is uncertain. The CDR3 is made up of 13 amino acids. CDR1 and CDR2 (germline): WNHNN, SYGVQD (reference sequence). Trimming took off 2 bases at V and 6 bases at J, with 7 bases between the two ends. This chain's CDR3 is CASSETVAGELFF. The CDR3, as DNA: TGCGCCAGCAGTGAGACGGTCGCCGGGGAGCTGTTTTTT.

The chain combines TRBV7-9 with TRBJ2-3; D may be TRBD1 or TRBD2 (5 bases each). V was shortened by 5 bases and J by 1 base, with 19 bases between the two germline ends. Germline V gene lookup returns CDR1 SEHNR and CDR2 FQNEAQ (reference sequence). CDR3 size: 17 residues. As DNA, the CDR3 is TGTGCCAGCAGCCCCCCGAGAGGGGAAGAGGGCACAGATACGCAGTATTTT. The encoded protein is CASSPPRGEEGTDTQYF.

The chain is built from TRBV9 and TRBJ2-3; D gene unclear. Per germline, CDR1 SGDLS and CDR2 YYNGEE. V was cut by 0 bases and J by 2 bases, with 10 bases left in between. The length of the CDR3 is 15 residues. CDR3 protein: CASSVVEDLTDTQYF. The CDR3 nucleotides read TGTGCCAGCAGCGTAGTAGAGGACCTCACAGATACGCAGTATTTT.

This CDR3 is CASSGEAYEQYF. The CDR3 DNA reads TGTGCCAGTTCAGGGGAGGCCTACGAGCAGTACTTC. The chain links TRBV9 to TRBJ2-7, with D perhaps being TRBD1 or TRBD2 (6 bases each). V was clipped by 8 bases and J by 2 bases, with 11 bases between them. CDR3 length: 12 amino acids. Germline lookup yields CDR1 SGDLS and CDR2 YYNGEE.

The chain employs TRBV28 and TRBJ2-1, with unresolved D. The V gene lost 3 bases and the J gene lost 0 bases, with 9 bases spanning the gap. The CDR3 sequence is 15 residues long. Germline V gene lookup returns CDR1 MDHEN and CDR2 SYDVKM. CDR3 protein: CASSFVLSSYNEQFF. The CDR3 bases are TGTGCCAGCAGTTTCGTCCTGAGCTCCTACAATGAGCAGTTCTTC. The variable domain in full, completed from reference TRBV28 and TRBJ2-1, reads DVKVTQSSRYLVKRTGEKVFLECVQDMDHENMFWYRQDPGLGLRLIYFSYDVKMKEKGDIPEGYSVSREKKERFSLILESASTNQTSMYLCASSFVLSSYNEQFFGPGTRLTVL.

V usage is TRBV7-9 and J usage is TRBJ2-7, with 8 bases matching TRBD1. The CDR3 runs 14 residues. The V gene end was trimmed by 5 bases and the J gene end by 5 bases; junction bases not matched to a gene: 8. Looked up from germline, CDR1 is SEHNR and CDR2 is FQNEAQ (reference sequence). The CDR3 DNA is TGTGCCAGCAGCCCGAAGGACAGGGACAACGAGCAGTACTTC. This gives the protein CASSPKDRDNEQYF.

V usage is TRBV4-2 and J usage is TRBJ2-2; 8 nucleotides line up with TRBD2. Germline loops: CDR1 LGHNA, CDR2 YNFKEQ. This CDR3 has 16 residues. The trim removed 4 bases at V and 3 bases at J, leaving 7 bases unmatched. The CDR3 nucleotides are TGTGCCAGCAGCCTGGAGCGGGAGTGGGACACCGGGGAGCTGTTTTTT. This sequence encodes CASSLEREWDTGELFF.

The chain carries TRBV27 and TRBJ2-7; 7 bases are shared with TRBD1. With 4 bases clipped from V and 5 bases from J, the junction kept 8 bases outside the gene matches. CDR1 and CDR2 (germline): MNHEY, SMNVEV (reference sequence). This CDR3 is 14 amino acids long. This CDR3 is CASSSRTGRNEQYF. In DNA, the CDR3 is TGTGCCAGCAGTTCCCGGACAGGACGAAACGAGCAGTACTTC.

The chain is built from TRBV11-2 and TRBJ2-7; D gene ambiguous. The CDR3 length is 13 residues. Trimming left V 4 bases short and J 2 bases short, with 9 bases between. Per germline, CDR1 SGHAT and CDR2 FQNNGV. CDR3 nucleotide sequence: TGTGCCAGCAGCTCCCCGGATCCCTACGAGCAGTACTTC. Its protein is CASSSPDPYEQYF.

This rearrangement joins TRBV18 to TRBJ1-1; the D gene is possibly TRBD1 (6 bases). The CDR3 is made up of 12 amino acids. V shed 2 bases and J shed 7 bases, with 8 bases lying between them. CDR1 and CDR2 from the germline V gene are KGHSH and LQKENI. This CDR3 reads CASSPGTFEAFF. CDR3 bases: TGTGCCAGCTCACCAGGGACATTTGAAGCTTTCTTT.

The rearrangement joins TRBV15 to TRBJ2-7; 10 nucleotides align to TRBD2. Germline V gene sequence: CDR1 LNHNV, CDR2 YYDKDF (reference sequence). V shed 0 bases and J 3 bases; nucleotides not matched to a gene: 5. The CDR3 runs to 16 residues. For the CDR3, the DNA is TGTGCCACCAGCAGAGACCGACTAGCGGGCATCTACGAGCAGTACTTC. Its translation is CATSRDRLAGIYEQYF.

As regards this clone: The same CDR3 arises from other DNA sequences in this sample as well. CDR3: CASSIGAGDTDTQYF. As DNA, the CDR3 is TGTGCCAGTAGTATTGGGGCCGGGGACACAGATACGCAGTATTTT. V gene TRBV19 combines with J gene TRBJ2-3; D may correspond to TRBD1 or TRBD2 (5 bases each). Germline CDR1 reads LNHDA; CDR2 reads SQIVND (reference sequence). The CDR3 is 15 amino acids. Trimming shortened V by 3 bases and J by 2 bases, and 12 bases separated the two germline ends.